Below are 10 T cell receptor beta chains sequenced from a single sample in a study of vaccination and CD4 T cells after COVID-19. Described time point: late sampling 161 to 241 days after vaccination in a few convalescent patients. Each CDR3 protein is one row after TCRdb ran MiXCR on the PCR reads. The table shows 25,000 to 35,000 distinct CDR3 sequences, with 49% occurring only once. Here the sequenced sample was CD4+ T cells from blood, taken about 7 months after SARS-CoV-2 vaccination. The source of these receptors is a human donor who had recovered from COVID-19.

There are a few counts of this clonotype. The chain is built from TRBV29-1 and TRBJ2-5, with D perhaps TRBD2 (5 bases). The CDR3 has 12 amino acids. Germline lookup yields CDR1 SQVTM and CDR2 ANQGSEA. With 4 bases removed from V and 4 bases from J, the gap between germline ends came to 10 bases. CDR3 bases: TGCAGCGTTGCCCGGGGTTCAGAGACCCAGTACTTC. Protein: CSVARGSETQYF.

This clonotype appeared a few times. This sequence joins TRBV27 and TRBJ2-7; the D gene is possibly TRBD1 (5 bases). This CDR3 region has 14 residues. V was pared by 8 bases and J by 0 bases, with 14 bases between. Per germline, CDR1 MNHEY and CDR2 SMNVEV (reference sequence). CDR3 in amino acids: CASSGQGSSYEQYF. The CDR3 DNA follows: TGTGCCAGCTCTGGGCAGGGAAGCTCCTACGAGCAGTACTTC.

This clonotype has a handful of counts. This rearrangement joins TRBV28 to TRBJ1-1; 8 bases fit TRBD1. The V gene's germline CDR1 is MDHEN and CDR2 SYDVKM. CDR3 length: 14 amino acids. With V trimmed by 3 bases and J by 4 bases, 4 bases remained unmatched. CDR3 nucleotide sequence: TGTGCCAGCAGTTTCTCAGGGGGCGGCACTGAAGCTTTCTTT. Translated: CASSFSGGGTEAFF.

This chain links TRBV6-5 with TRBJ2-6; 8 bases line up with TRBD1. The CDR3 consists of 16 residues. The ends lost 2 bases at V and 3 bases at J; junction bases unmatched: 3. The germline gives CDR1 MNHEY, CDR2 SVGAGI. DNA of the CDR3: TGTGCCAGCAGTTACCAGGGGGCACATGGGGCCAACGTCCTGACTTTC. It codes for CASSYQGAHGANVLTF.

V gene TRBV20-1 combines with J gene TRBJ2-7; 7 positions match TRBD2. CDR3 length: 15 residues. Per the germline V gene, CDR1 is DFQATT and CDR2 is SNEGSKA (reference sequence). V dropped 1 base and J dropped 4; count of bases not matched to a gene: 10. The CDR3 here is CSARGAGPGGYEQYF. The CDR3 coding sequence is TGCAGTGCTAGAGGGGCGGGCCCGGGGGGTTACGAGCAGTACTTC.

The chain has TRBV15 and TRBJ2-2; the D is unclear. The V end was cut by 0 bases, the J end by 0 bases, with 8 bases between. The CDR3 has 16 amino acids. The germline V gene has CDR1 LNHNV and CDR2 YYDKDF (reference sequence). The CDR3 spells CATSRDQGSNTGELFF. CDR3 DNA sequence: TGTGCCACCAGCAGAGATCAAGGGTCGAACACCGGGGAGCTGTTTTTT.

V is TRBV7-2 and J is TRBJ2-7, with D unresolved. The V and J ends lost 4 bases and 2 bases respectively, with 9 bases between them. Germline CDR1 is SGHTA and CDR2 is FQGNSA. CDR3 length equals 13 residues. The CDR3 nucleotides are TGTGCCAGCAGCTCCCGGACCCCCTACGAGCAGTACTTC. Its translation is CASSSRTPYEQYF.

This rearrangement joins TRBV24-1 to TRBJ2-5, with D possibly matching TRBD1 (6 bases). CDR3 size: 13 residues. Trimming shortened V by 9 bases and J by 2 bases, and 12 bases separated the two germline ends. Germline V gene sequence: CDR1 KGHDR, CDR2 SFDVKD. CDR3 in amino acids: CATGQGRQETQYF. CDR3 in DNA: TGTGCCACCGGTCAGGGGAGACAAGAGACCCAGTACTTC.

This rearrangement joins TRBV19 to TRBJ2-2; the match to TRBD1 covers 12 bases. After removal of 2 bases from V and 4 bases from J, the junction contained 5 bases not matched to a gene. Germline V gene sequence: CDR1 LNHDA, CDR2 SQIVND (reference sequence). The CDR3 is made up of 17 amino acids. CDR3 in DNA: TGTGCCAGTAGTATATCTGGGGACAGGGGGCTCACCGGGGAGCTGTTTTTT. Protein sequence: CASSISGDRGLTGELFF.

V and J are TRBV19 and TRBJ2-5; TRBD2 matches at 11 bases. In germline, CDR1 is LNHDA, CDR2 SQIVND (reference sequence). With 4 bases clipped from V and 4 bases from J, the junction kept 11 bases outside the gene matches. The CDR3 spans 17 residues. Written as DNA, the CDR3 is TGTGCCAGTAGTAAGACTAGCGGGGAACCCCCTCGAGAGACCCAGTACTTC. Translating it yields CASSKTSGEPPRETQYF.